The clone carrying this TCR beta chain was found a few times. This specimen belongs to a study of T cells in Graves' hyperthyroidism and ophthalmopathy. CDR1 and CDR2 from the germline V gene are SGHRS and YFSETQ. The CDR3 runs 14 residues. Unmatched junction bases numbered 9, after V lost 7 bases and J lost 10 bases. RNA transcripts were the template for amplifying TCR beta CDR3 regions. Primed by the HTBI set, a first-round RT-PCR was run on the TCR CDR3. TCRdb re-analysed the multiplex PCR reads in MiXCR, keeping a single row per CDR3 protein. Of some 490,000 distinct CDR3 sequences listed, approximately 23% are singletons.

The chain couples TRBV5-1 to TRBJ1-6; 9 bases align to TRBD1. This clonotype originated in an older woman with Graves' ophthalmopathy. Sample: blood. The chain's CDR3 is CASGPGQGKSPLHF. CDR3 sequence (DNA): TGCGCCAGCGGACCGGGACAGGGTAAATCACCCCTCCACTTT.